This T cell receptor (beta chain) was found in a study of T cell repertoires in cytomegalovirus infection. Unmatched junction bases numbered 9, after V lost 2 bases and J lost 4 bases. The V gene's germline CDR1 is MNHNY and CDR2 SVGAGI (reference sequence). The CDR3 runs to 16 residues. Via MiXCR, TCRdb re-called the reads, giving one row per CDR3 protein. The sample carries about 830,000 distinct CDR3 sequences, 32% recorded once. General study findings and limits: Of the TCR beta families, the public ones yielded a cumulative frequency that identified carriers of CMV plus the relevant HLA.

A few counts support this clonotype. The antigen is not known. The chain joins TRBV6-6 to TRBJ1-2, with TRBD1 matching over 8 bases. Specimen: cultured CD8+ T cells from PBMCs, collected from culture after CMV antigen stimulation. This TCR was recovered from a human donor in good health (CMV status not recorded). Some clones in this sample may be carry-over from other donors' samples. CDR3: CASSYPKVTGGYGYTF. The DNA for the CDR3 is TGTGCCAGCAGTTACCCGAAGGTTACAGGGGGCTATGGCTACACCTTC.